The sequence of this TCR beta chain was determined in a study of blood T cell repertoires in COVID-19. As for the study in general: Sites across the United States, Italy and Spain contributed samples from acute and convalescent COVID-19.

All enrollees were roughly 18 to 95 years old and from 20 to 30 US areas. Cohorts were assigned according to the clinical history that participants reported. Generated by immunoSEQ multiplex PCR, the TCRdb table keeps only in-frame clones and is missing some. The table records about 170,000 clones, around four fifths of them present only once. The CDR3 totals 17 residues. The germline gives CDR1 KGHDR, CDR2 SFDVKD. The V gene end was trimmed by 1 base and the J gene end by 5 bases; junction bases not matched to a gene: 8. The material sequenced was PBMCs or T cells enriched from blood (not recorded which). The origin of this receptor is a woman between 45 and 65 years old who had recovered from COVID-19. The chain carries TRBV24-1 and TRBJ2-3; 10 nucleotides match TRBD2. The CDR3 sequence is CATSDLPSGGARDTQYF. CDR3 DNA: TGTGCCACCAGTGATTTACCCAGCGGGGGGGCCAGAGATACGCAGTATTTT.